This TCR beta chain originates from a study of cytomegalovirus exposure and HLA in healthy donors. Across the study: A later analysis reported the approximately 120 validation repertoires used the same platform as the 550 to 800 first-cohort repertoires. Study outcomes and limitations: High sensitivity and specificity were reportedly achieved when the classifier diagnosed cytomegalovirus status. Some TCR beta chains (roughly 160 of them) were listed as cytomegalovirus-associated. The finding came from a later analysis; first-cohort TCR clusters tended to co-occur in the 110 or so validation repertoires.

Of note for this clone: The antigen remains undetermined.

Measured with immunoSEQ multiplex PCR; TCRdb has only the in-frame clones, and not every one. The repertoire holds fewer than 200,000 clones, with around nine tenths as singletons. The TCR was taken from a woman between 18 and 29 years old in good health and CMV-seronegative. Specimen: PBMCs.

CDR3 DNA: TGTGCCAGCAGTGAGGGACAGAGCTCCTACAATGAGCAGTTCTTC. Encoded protein: CASSEGQSSYNEQFF. The chain combines TRBV27 with TRBJ2-1; 7 nucleotides line up with TRBD1. From germline, CDR1 is MNHEY and CDR2 SMNVEV (reference sequence). This CDR3 region has 15 residues. V was pared by 5 bases and J by 0 bases, with 4 bases of the junction left unmatched.